The 28 T cell receptor beta chains given below trace back to one sample, sequenced in a study of cytomegalovirus exposure and HLA in healthy donors. Repertoires were generated with immunoSEQ multiplex PCR, while TCRdb's copy carries only in-frame clones and drops some. The sample holds some 250,000 clones, nearly 90% seen once. Source material: PBMCs. Source of these receptors: a woman aged 18-30 years in good health and CMV-seronegative.

CDR3 bases: TGTGCCAGCAGCGTAGAGTCAGGAGGAGATACGCAGTATTTT. Encoded protein: CASSVESGGDTQYF. The chain is built from TRBV9 and TRBJ2-3; D is perhaps TRBD2 (5 bases). The CDR3 contains 14 residues. With 0 bases removed from V and 5 bases from J, the gap between germline ends came to 10 bases. Per germline, CDR1 SGDLS and CDR2 YYNGEE.

The chain joins TRBV6-6 to TRBJ1-6; the D gene is possibly TRBD1 (5 bases). Germline V gene lookup returns CDR1 MNHNY and CDR2 SVGAGI (reference sequence). This CDR3 region has 13 residues. Trimming shortened V by 10 bases and J by 5 bases, and 12 bases separated the two germline ends. The CDR3 coding sequence is TGTGCCATTAGGGGAGGAAATAATTCACCCCTCCACTTT. It yields the protein CAIRGGNNSPLHF.

This rearrangement joins TRBV28 to TRBJ2-1; D call uncertain. V gave up 5 bases and J gave up 8 bases, with 19 bases separating them. In germline, CDR1 is MDHEN, CDR2 SYDVKM. The length of the CDR3 is 15 residues. For the CDR3, the DNA is TGTGCCAGCAGTCCCCGATCCCCACTTCTGGATGAGCAGTTCTTC. Translated: CASSPRSPLLDEQFF.

The chain is built from TRBV15 and TRBJ2-3; TRBD1 matches 7 bases. This CDR3 contains 14 residues. Per germline, CDR1 LNHNV and CDR2 YYDKDF (reference sequence). J gave up 9 bases and V 3 bases, and 9 bases lay outside the gene matches. The CDR3 coding sequence is TGTGCCACCAGCAGGACAGGGAGCAGGGGGACGCAGTATTTT. It is translated as CATSRTGSRGTQYF.

The chain joins TRBV7-8 to TRBJ2-2; D is perhaps TRBD2 (7 bases). This CDR3 is 15 amino acids long. The V end lost 5 bases, the J end lost 4 bases, and 14 bases lay between the germline ends. Germline CDR1 reads SGHVS; CDR2 reads FQNEAQ. DNA of the CDR3: TGTGCCAGCAGCGAGCAGGGAGGGGGCACCGGGGAGCTGTTTTTT. Protein product: CASSEQGGGTGELFF.

The chain links TRBV28 to TRBJ2-3; 7 bases fit TRBD1. CDR3 size: 15 residues. The germline V gene encodes CDR1 MDHEN and CDR2 SYDVKM. The trim removed 3 bases at V and 2 bases at J, leaving 5 bases unmatched. The CDR3 DNA reads as TGTGCCAGCAGTTTGCAGGGGGTCCCCACAGATACGCAGTATTTT. It codes for CASSLQGVPTDTQYF. Full variable domain (missing parts from reference TRBV28 and TRBJ2-3): DVKVTQSSRYLVKRTGEKVFLECVQDMDHENMFWYRQDPGLGLRLIYFSYDVKMKEKGDIPEGYSVSREKKERFSLILESASTNQTSMYLCASSLQGVPTDTQYFGPGTRLTVL.

J is TRBJ2-1 and V is TRBV5-1, with 14 bases that match TRBD2. Trimming cost V 4 bases and J 3 bases; bases outside gene matches: 6. This CDR3 contains 17 residues. Germline CDR1 reads SGHRS; CDR2 reads YFSETQ. The CDR3 protein is CASSTTSGGVYYNEQFF. In DNA form, the CDR3 reads TGCGCCAGCAGCACGACTAGCGGGGGGGTTTACTACAATGAGCAGTTCTTC.

The rearrangement links TRBV7-8 to TRBJ1-1, with 7 nucleotides matching TRBD1. V dropped 3 bases and J dropped 14; count of bases not matched to a gene: 6. Germline values: CDR1 SGHVS, CDR2 FQNEAQ. There are 11 residues in the CDR3. CDR3 sequence (DNA): TGTGCCAGCAGCTTTGACAGGGTCGAGTTCTTT. Translating it yields CASSFDRVEFF.

This rearrangement joins TRBV5-1 to TRBJ2-1; D is possibly TRBD2 (5 bases). CDR3 length: 14 amino acids. V was trimmed by 0 bases and J by 5 bases, leaving 9 bases between them. CDR1 is SGHRS, CDR2 YFSETQ, per germline. CDR3 in amino acids: CASSLGLPNNEQFF. The CDR3 region has the DNA TGCGCCAGCAGCTTGGGACTACCTAACAATGAGCAGTTCTTC.

This sequence joins TRBV7-9 and TRBJ1-2; TRBD1 is a possible D gene (5 bases). The V and J ends lost 2 bases and 0 bases respectively, with 13 bases between them. CDR1 SEHNR and CDR2 FQNEAQ come from the germline V gene (reference sequence). There are 16 residues in the CDR3. CDR3 loop: CASSLISGATNYGYTF. The CDR3 DNA sequence: TGTGCCAGCAGCTTAATTAGCGGGGCAACTAACTATGGCTACACCTTC.

V gene TRBV11-2 combines with J gene TRBJ1-2; maybe TRBD1 (6 bases). This CDR3 has 14 amino acids. V lost 6 bases and J 4 bases, leaving 15 bases between the germline ends. CDR1 is SGHAT and CDR2 is FQNNGV in the germline V gene. Here the CDR3 DNA reads TGTGCCAGCAGGGACAGTTTAATTTCCTATGGCTACACCTTC. This gives the protein CASRDSLISYGYTF.

This clone came up once. V usage is TRBV9 and J usage is TRBJ2-3; 11 bases are shared with TRBD2. Germline loops: CDR1 SGDLS, CDR2 YYNGEE. V was pared by 5 bases and J by 5 bases, with 10 bases of the junction left unmatched. This CDR3 is 16 amino acids long. The CDR3 spells CASSPTSGARGDTQYF. In nucleotides, the CDR3 is TGTGCCAGCAGTCCGACTAGCGGGGCCCGAGGAGATACGCAGTATTTT.

A single count supports this clone. The chain recombines TRBV6-5 with TRBJ1-1; D is perhaps TRBD1 (5 bases). This CDR3 is built from 14 residues. Trimming cost V 3 bases and J 4 bases, with 12 bases left between them. CDR1 MNHEY and CDR2 SVGAGI come from the germline V gene. CDR3 loop: CASSYAGRGTEAFF. The CDR3 DNA is TGTGCCAGCAGTTATGCGGGAAGGGGCACTGAAGCTTTCTTT.

In this sample, this clone turned up once. The V gene is TRBV6-6, the J gene TRBJ2-7, with TRBD1 matching over 10 bases. Germline CDR1 and CDR2: MNHNY and SVGAGI (reference sequence). CDR3 size: 15 residues. V shed 6 bases and J 4 bases; nucleotides not matched to a gene: 9. In DNA form, the CDR3 reads TGTGCCAGCAGACCACGACAGGGGGCAGTTTACGAGCAGTACGTC. This gives the protein CASRPRQGAVYEQYV.

The chain joins TRBV4-1 to TRBJ1-2, with no clear D. Germline-derived CDR1 and CDR2 are MGHRA and YSYEKL. The CDR3 totals 16 residues. Trimming took 0 bases from V and 5 from J, leaving 16 bases between them. The CDR3 region has the DNA TGCGCCAGCAGCCAAGATCCCCCGGGATCGTATTATGGCTACACCTTC. This encodes CASSQDPPGSYYGYTF.

The chain couples TRBV19 to TRBJ1-5; D not certain. V was cut by 8 bases and J by 1 base, with 15 bases left in between. The CDR3 is made up of 15 amino acids. CDR1 LNHDA and CDR2 SQIVND come from the germline V gene (reference sequence). The DNA of the CDR3 is TGTGCCAGTCAATCGGAGGGATTAAGCAATCAGCCCCAGCATTTT. The encoded protein is CASQSEGLSNQPQHF.

CDR3 sequence reads: CAISATGTAKDTQYF. The CDR3 DNA follows: TGTGCCATCAGTGCTACCGGGACAGCAAAAGATACGCAGTATTTT. The gene calls are TRBV10-3 and TRBJ2-3, with 7 bases lining up with TRBD1. Germline loops: CDR1 ENHRY, CDR2 SYGVKD. Trimming cost V 4 bases and J 5 bases; bases outside gene matches: 9. This CDR3 region has 15 residues.

This chain joins TRBV2 and TRBJ1-2, with a weak D call TRBD1 (6 bases). The V end lost 1 base, the J end lost 1 base, and 16 bases lay between the germline ends. This CDR3 contains 17 residues. CDR1 and CDR2 (germline): SNHLY, FYNNEI. The CDR3 loop is CASSEERTAFVNYGYTF. For the CDR3, the DNA is TGTGCCAGCAGTGAAGAGCGGACAGCATTCGTTAACTATGGCTACACCTTC.

The J gene is TRBJ2-7, the V gene TRBV4-1; 8 bases line up with TRBD1. Germline assignment: CDR1 MGHRA and CDR2 YSYEKL. The ends lost 3 bases at V and 2 bases at J; junction bases unmatched: 9. The CDR3 runs 16 residues. CDR3 amino acids: CASSHTGTGDTYEQYF. In nucleotides, the CDR3 is TGCGCCAGCAGCCACACCGGGACAGGCGATACCTACGAGCAGTACTTC.

This chain connects TRBV27 to TRBJ1-1; D is undetermined. CDR1 is MNHEY and CDR2 is SMNVEV in the germline V gene (reference sequence). CDR3 size: 15 residues. The V end lost 0 bases, the J end lost 1 base, and 9 bases lay between the germline ends. The CDR3 DNA sequence: TGTGCCAGCAGTTTATCTTATAGCGGGAACACTGAAGCTTTCTTT. This sequence encodes CASSLSYSGNTEAFF.

This chain links TRBV4-3 with TRBJ2-2, with 14 positions matching TRBD2. Germline CDR1 LGHNA, CDR2 YSLEER. The junction had 7 bases not matched to a gene; V was cut back by 0 bases and J by 7 bases. The CDR3 is 18 amino acids. The DNA for the CDR3 is TGCGCCAGCAGCCAAGATGGACTAGCGGGGGGTACTAACGGGGAGCTGTTTTTT. It is translated as CASSQDGLAGGTNGELFF.

The V call is TRBV4-3, the J call TRBJ2-2, with D possibly TRBD2 on 5 matching bases. The CDR3 has 18 residues. Trimming removed 0 bases at V and 8 bases at J, with 22 bases between. Germline values: CDR1 LGHNA, CDR2 YSLEER. The CDR3 sequence: CASSQENWGRGLAGELFF. The CDR3 nucleotides read TGCGCCAGCAGCCAAGAGAACTGGGGTAGAGGTTTAGCGGGGGAGCTGTTTTTT.

The J gene is TRBJ1-5, the V gene TRBV28, with D hard to call. Germline V gene sequence: CDR1 MDHEN, CDR2 SYDVKM. This CDR3 comprises 18 residues. With 3 bases removed from V and 7 bases from J, the gap between germline ends came to 25 bases. The CDR3 DNA follows: TGTGCCAGCAGTTTTTTCGTCTCTCTAACCTCAGAGGGCCAGCCCCAGCATTTT. Translated, it gives CASSFFVSLTSEGQPQHF. Full variable domain (missing parts from reference TRBV28 and TRBJ1-5): DVKVTQSSRYLVKRTGEKVFLECVQDMDHENMFWYRQDPGLGLRLIYFSYDVKMKEKGDIPEGYSVSREKKERFSLILESASTNQTSMYLCASSFFVSLTSEGQPQHFGDGTRLSIL.

J is TRBJ2-2 and V is TRBV27; D unresolved. The CDR3 totals 17 residues. The V gene's germline CDR1 is MNHEY and CDR2 SMNVEV (reference sequence). Trimming cost V 6 bases and J 0 bases, with 17 bases left between them. CDR3 region: CASRLRHVDANTGELFF. DNA of the CDR3: TGTGCCAGCAGACTCCGACACGTTGATGCGAACACCGGGGAGCTGTTTTTT.

The CDR3 DNA sequence: TGTGCCAGCAGCTTAACGGCGGACAGCCGGTACACTGAAGCTTTCTTT. Its protein product is CASSLTADSRYTEAFF. V usage is TRBV7-6 and J usage is TRBJ1-1; perhaps TRBD1 as D (6 bases). Germline assignment: CDR1 SGHVS and CDR2 FNYEAQ. V lost 2 bases to trimming and J lost 3 bases, with 16 bases between them. The CDR3 spans 16 residues.

V usage is TRBV29-1 and J usage is TRBJ2-5, with 14 nucleotides matching TRBD2. Looked up from germline, CDR1 is SQVTM and CDR2 is ANQGSEA. With V trimmed by 4 bases and J by 4 bases, 2 bases remained unmatched. This CDR3 has 14 amino acids. As DNA, the CDR3 is TGCAGCGTTGCAGGACTAGCGGGGGGAGAGACCCAGTACTTC. Its protein product is CSVAGLAGGETQYF. Drawing the rest from reference TRBV29-1 and TRBJ2-5, the complete variable domain is SAVISQKPSRDICQRGTSLTIQCQVDSQVTMMFWYRQQPGQSLTLIATANQGSEATYESGFVIDKFPISRPNLTFSTLTVSNMSPEDSSIYLCSVAGLAGGETQYFGPGTRLLVL.

The V call is TRBV6-6, the J call TRBJ2-7, with 11 bases identical to TRBD2. CDR1 is MNHNY and CDR2 is SVGAGI in the germline V gene (reference sequence). The trim removed 5 bases at V and 2 bases at J, leaving 5 bases unmatched. CDR3 length: 15 residues. The CDR3 bases are TGTGCCAGCAGTCTGGGGACTAGCGGTGCCTACGAGCAGTACTTC. It yields the protein CASSLGTSGAYEQYF.

V gene TRBV19 combines with J gene TRBJ2-7; D may be TRBD2 (7 bases). Trimming cost V 9 bases and J 0 bases, with 21 bases left between them. Germline loops: CDR1 LNHDA, CDR2 SQIVND (reference sequence). The CDR3 sequence is 16 residues long. CDR3 region: CASSAVAGAYSYEQYF. The CDR3 nucleotides read TGTGCCAGCTCCGCGGTGGCGGGGGCTTACTCCTACGAGCAGTACTTC.